These 27 T cell receptor beta chains originate from one sample sequenced in a study of T-cell reconstitution after alpha-beta-depleted transplantation in children. Preparing the TCRbeta library involved the use of unique molecular identifiers. TCRdb independently ran MiXCR on the PCR reads; one entry per CDR3 protein. The sample lists 280,000 or so distinct CDR3 sequences; about 9.9% were seen once. This specimen was peripheral blood, taken 180 days after TCRalphabeta/CD19-depleted stem cell transplant. The receptors were sampled from a male patient aged 2-15 years who had a stem cell transplant for chronic granulomatous disease, so the T cells may come from the graft donor.

This clonotype has at least ten counts. The chain has TRBV7-2 and TRBJ1-1; D is perhaps TRBD1 (6 bases). CDR1 is SGHTA and CDR2 is FQGNSA in the germline V gene. The V end lost 5 bases, the J end lost 4 bases, and 14 bases lay between the germline ends. CDR3 size: 14 residues. CDR3 sequence reads: CASSGNRVGTEAFF. DNA for the CDR3: TGTGCCAGCAGCGGGAACAGGGTTGGCACTGAAGCTTTCTTT. Full variable domain (outside the CDR3, taken from reference TRBV7-2 and TRBJ1-1): GAGVSQSPSNKVTEKGKDVELRCDPISGHTALYWYRQSLGQGLEFLIYFQGNSAPDKSGLPSDRFSAERTGGSVSTLTIQRTQQEDSAVYLCASSGNRVGTEAFFGQGTRLTVV.

At least ten counts were recorded for this clonotype. The chain recombines TRBV3-1 with TRBJ2-7; D unresolved. V lost 4 bases and J 6 bases, leaving 16 bases between the germline ends. This CDR3 comprises 14 residues. Germline lookup yields CDR1 LGHDT and CDR2 YNNKEL (reference sequence). The CDR3 region has the DNA TGTGCCAGCAGCCTCAGCCAAAACCCAGGCGAGCAGTACTTC. It specifies CASSLSQNPGEQYF.

This clonotype was observed at least ten times. V usage is TRBV15 and J usage is TRBJ2-6; a possible D gene is TRBD1 (5 bases). The ends were cut back, 0 bases at V and 0 bases at J, with 9 bases in the middle. This CDR3 is 17 amino acids long. From germline, CDR1 is LNHNV and CDR2 YYDKDF (reference sequence). The CDR3 coding sequence is TGTGCCACCAGCAGAGACAGGGCTAGCTCTGGGGCCAACGTCCTGACTTTC. Amino acids: CATSRDRASSGANVLTF. Full variable domain (rest looked up from reference TRBV15 and TRBJ2-6): DAMVIQNPRYQVTQFGKPVTLSCSQTLNHNVMYWYQQKSSQAPKLLFHYYDKDFNNEADTPDNFQSRRPNTSFCFLDIRSPGLGDTAMYLCATSRDRASSGANVLTFGAGSRLTVL.

This clonotype was seen many times. The genes are TRBV29-1 and TRBJ2-7; 7 bases fit TRBD2. The CDR3 has 15 amino acids. Germline loops: CDR1 SQVTM, CDR2 ANQGSEA. V was pared by 1 base and J by 3 bases, with 9 bases of the junction left unmatched. Here the CDR3 reads CSVEVYGGGSYEQYF. As DNA, the CDR3 is TGCAGCGTTGAAGTATATGGGGGAGGGAGCTACGAGCAGTACTTC.

About this clonotype itself: An end of the junction differs from the germline gene, which may be a read error. V is TRBV20-1 and J is TRBJ2-4; 14 bases are a match to TRBD2. The CDR3 is 17 residues long. Germline V gives CDR1 DFQATT, CDR2 SNEGSKA (reference sequence). The CDR3 reads CCARLAGGILAKNIQYF. For the CDR3, the DNA is TGCTGTGCTAGACTAGCGGGAGGGATTCTAGCCAAAAACATTCAGTACTTC.

As concerns this clonotype: A much larger clone is a single base away; this may be a read error. The V gene is TRBV20-1, the J gene TRBJ2-7; D gene uncertain. The CDR3 extends over 11 amino acids. Germline V gives CDR1 DFQATT, CDR2 SNEGSKA (reference sequence). V dropped 4 bases and J dropped 5 bases, with 9 bases sitting between them. For the CDR3, the DNA is TGCAGTGCTATACAAGTGGACGAGCAGTACTTC. Amino acid sequence: CSAIQVDEQYF.

This clonotype has at least ten counts. The chain recombines TRBV28 with TRBJ2-3; 8 positions agree with TRBD2. V trimming: 6 bases; J trimming: 0 bases; junction bases outside the gene matches: 5. CDR3 length: 15 residues. Germline V gene data show CDR1 as MDHEN and CDR2 as SYDVKM. For the CDR3, the DNA is TGTGCCAGCAGACCCAGCGGGAGAAGCACAGATACGCAGTATTTT. Translated, it gives CASRPSGRSTDTQYF.

This clonotype was observed many times. V is TRBV6-5 and J is TRBJ2-6; no reliable D call. V was trimmed by 1 base and J by 1 base, leaving 8 bases between them. The CDR3 consists of 16 residues. Germline loops: CDR1 MNHEY, CDR2 SVGAGI. DNA of the CDR3: TGTGCCAGCAGTTACTTTTTCGGTTCTGGGGCCAACGTCCTGACTTTC. Protein sequence: CASSYFFGSGANVLTF.

Many counts were recorded for this clonotype. The chain links TRBV30 to TRBJ2-7; TRBD2 matches 8 bases. This CDR3 has 14 amino acids. Germline V gene sequence: CDR1 GTSNPN, CDR2 SVGIG (reference sequence). Trimming cost V 3 bases and J 7 bases; bases outside gene matches: 11. The CDR3 here is CAWSLRGGPWEQYF. CDR3 nucleotide sequence: TGTGCCTGGAGCCTACGGGGGGGCCCGTGGGAGCAGTACTTC. Combining the CDR3 with reference TRBV30 and TRBJ2-7 gives the whole variable domain SQTIHQWPATLVQPVGSPLSLECTVEGTSNPNLYWYRQAAGRGLQLLFYSVGIGQISSEVPQNLSASRPQDRQFILSSKKLLLSDSGFYLCAWSLRGGPWEQYFGPGTRLTVT.

This clonotype was found many times. V gene TRBV20-1 combines with J gene TRBJ2-3, with D perhaps TRBD2 (7 bases). Germline CDR1 is DFQATT and CDR2 is SNEGSKA (reference sequence). V lost 5 bases and J 2 bases, leaving 17 bases between the germline ends. This CDR3 comprises 15 residues. CDR3 DNA: TGCAGTGCTGGCAAAACGGGGGGCCCCACAGATACGCAGTATTTT. It translates to CSAGKTGGPTDTQYF.

At least ten counts were recorded for this clonotype. V and J are TRBV5-6 and TRBJ2-5, with D unclear. The germline V gene encodes CDR1 SGHDT and CDR2 YYEEEE. The CDR3 loop spans 15 amino acids. Trimming cost V 3 bases and J 3 bases, with 15 bases left between them. The CDR3 region has the DNA TGTGCCAGCAGCTCAACATATTGGGCAAAAGAGACCCAGTACTTC. Its protein product is CASSSTYWAKETQYF. The complete variable domain, with remaining parts taken from reference TRBV5-6 and TRBJ2-5, reads DAGVTQSPTHLIKTRGQQVTLRCSPKSGHDTVSWYQQALGQGPQFIFQYYEEEERQRGNFPDRFSGHQFPNYSSELNVNALLLGDSALYLCASSSTYWAKETQYFGPGTRLLVL.

This clonotype was picked up many times. The V gene is TRBV24-1, the J gene TRBJ2-1, with 10 bases lining up with TRBD1. In germline, CDR1 is KGHDR, CDR2 SFDVKD. This CDR3 is built from 13 residues. The trim removed 9 bases at V and 9 bases at J, leaving 7 bases unmatched. CDR3 sequence (DNA): TGTGCCACCCGGGACAGGGGTTTAGGTGAGCAGTTCTTC. Translation gives CATRDRGLGEQFF.

This clonotype has at least ten counts. The chain links TRBV20-1 to TRBJ1-2, with TRBD1 as a possible D gene (6 bases). CDR3 length: 14 residues. The V gene's germline CDR1 is DFQATT and CDR2 SNEGSKA (reference sequence). V was shortened by 0 bases and J by 4 bases, with 12 bases between the two germline ends. In DNA, the CDR3 is TGCAGTGCTAGAGACAGGGGATACGGCTATGGCTACACCTTC. Translation: CSARDRGYGYGYTF.

This clonotype was detected ten times or more. The chain is built from TRBV5-1 and TRBJ2-3; 8 nucleotides align to TRBD2. There are 16 residues in the CDR3. V shed 6 bases and J 4 bases; nucleotides not matched to a gene: 13. The V gene's germline CDR1 is SGHRS and CDR2 YFSETQ. The CDR3 DNA sequence: TGCGCCAGCACCCCGGGTGGGTCGGGAGGGGCAGATACGCAGTATTTT. Protein: CASTPGGSGGADTQYF.

This clonotype was counted many times. The chain links TRBV5-6 to TRBJ1-2; D is unresolved. The length of the CDR3 is 15 residues. CDR1 SGHDT and CDR2 YYEEEE come from the germline V gene. V lost 4 bases and J 7 bases, leaving 20 bases between the germline ends. The CDR3 DNA sequence: TGTGCCAGCAGCCCGAGGCGGGAATCTAATCGTGGCTACACCTTC. The encoded protein is CASSPRRESNRGYTF. Variable domain in full (rest from reference TRBV5-6 and TRBJ1-2): DAGVTQSPTHLIKTRGQQVTLRCSPKSGHDTVSWYQQALGQGPQFIFQYYEEEERQRGNFPDRFSGHQFPNYSSELNVNALLLGDSALYLCASSPRRESNRGYTFGSGTRLTVV.

This clonotype was counted many times. The chain employs TRBV14 and TRBJ2-3, with a weak D call TRBD1 (6 bases). The CDR3 runs to 14 residues. Trimming removed 3 bases at V and 3 bases at J, with 10 bases between. Looked up from germline, CDR1 is SGHDN and CDR2 is FVKESK. The CDR3 sequence is CASSQDRGTDTQYF. CDR3 nucleotide sequence: TGTGCCAGCAGCCAGGACAGAGGGACAGATACGCAGTATTTT. The full variable domain, completed using reference TRBV14 and TRBJ2-3, is EAGVTQFPSHSVIEKGQTVTLRCDPISGHDNLYWYRRVMGKEIKFLLHFVKESKQDESGMPNNRFLAERTGGTYSTLKVQPAELEDSGVYFCASSQDRGTDTQYFGPGTRLTVL.

This clonotype was counted many times. This sequence joins TRBV28 and TRBJ2-1, with TRBD2 matching over 14 bases. This CDR3 is 15 amino acids long. J lost 6 bases, V lost 10 bases, and 8 bases had no gene match. Germline CDR1 reads MDHEN; CDR2 reads SYDVKM. The chain's CDR3 is CATERGTSGSNEQFF. The DNA of the CDR3 is TGTGCCACTGAAAGAGGGACTAGCGGGAGCAATGAGCAGTTCTTC.

This clonotype was recorded many times. This chain connects TRBV20-1 to TRBJ2-3; 9 bases are shared with TRBD2. Germline CDR1 reads DFQATT; CDR2 reads SNEGSKA (reference sequence). Losses at the gene ends were 6 bases for V and 5 bases for J; bases not matched to a gene: 15. The CDR3 is 16 residues long. CDR3 coding DNA: TGCAGTGCAGTGGGGCTAGCGGGATTGGTGGTAGATACGCAGTATTTT. Its protein is CSAVGLAGLVVDTQYF.

This clonotype was seen many times. The rearrangement uses TRBV7-2 and TRBJ2-1; perhaps TRBD1 as D (7 bases). Looked up from germline, CDR1 is SGHTA and CDR2 is FQGNSA. V dropped 2 bases and J dropped 6 bases, with 17 bases sitting between them. The CDR3 is made up of 16 amino acids. The CDR3 sequence is CASSLNAGQITNEQFF. In nucleotides, the CDR3 is TGTGCCAGCAGCTTAAACGCGGGACAGATCACCAATGAGCAGTTCTTC.

In its sample, this clonotype was seen many times. The chain recombines TRBV29-1 with TRBJ2-2, with TRBD2 matching over 7 bases. CDR1 is SQVTM and CDR2 is ANQGSEA in the germline V gene. Trimming at V came to 7 bases and at J to 3 bases, leaving 8 bases not matched to a gene. The CDR3 extends over 14 amino acids. As DNA, the CDR3 is TGCAGCGCCAAAAGCGGGGCAGACACCGGGGAGCTGTTTTTT. Protein sequence: CSAKSGADTGELFF.

This clonotype was recorded many times. The rearrangement uses TRBV9 and TRBJ1-1; D might be TRBD1 (6 bases). CDR1 and CDR2 from the germline V gene are SGDLS and YYNGEE. This CDR3 contains 13 residues. V was trimmed by 1 base and J by 5 bases, leaving 9 bases between them. CDR3 nucleotides: TGTGCCAGCAGCGTAAAGGGGGGGACTGAAGCTTTCTTT. It codes for CASSVKGGTEAFF.

This clonotype was seen many times. The chain carries TRBV6-2 or TRBV6-3 and TRBJ1-1; weak D call: TRBD1 (6 bases). CDR3 length: 17 amino acids. CDR1 is MNHEY and CDR2 is SVGEGT in the germline V gene. V lost 6 bases and J 1 base, leaving 21 bases between the germline ends. Written as DNA, the CDR3 is TGTGCCAGCAGCCGAACTTTCCGGGACACCAGGAACACTGAAGCTTTCTTT. Its protein product is CASSRTFRDTRNTEAFF.

This clonotype has at least ten counts. The chain joins TRBV29-1 to TRBJ2-5, with D hard to call. The CDR3 spans 13 residues. Germline V lookup: CDR1 SQVTM, CDR2 ANQGSEA. Trimming removed 6 bases at V and 0 bases at J, with 11 bases between. CDR3 protein: CSVKTQYQETQYF. Written as DNA, the CDR3 is TGCAGCGTGAAAACGCAATACCAAGAGACCCAGTACTTC. Based on the CDR3 plus reference TRBV29-1 and TRBJ2-5, the full variable domain is SAVISQKPSRDICQRGTSLTIQCQVDSQVTMMFWYRQQPGQSLTLIATANQGSEATYESGFVIDKFPISRPNLTFSTLTVSNMSPEDSSIYLCSVKTQYQETQYFGPGTRLLVL.

Many counts were recorded for this clonotype. The gene calls are TRBV6-6 and TRBJ2-4, with a possible D match to TRBD2 (5 bases). The CDR3 consists of 13 residues. Trimming removed 2 bases at V and 14 bases at J, with 16 bases between. Germline V gives CDR1 MNHNY, CDR2 SVGAGI (reference sequence). The CDR3 sequence: CASSYDAPGSKYF. CDR3 in DNA: TGTGCCAGCAGTTACGATGCCCCGGGGTCTAAGTACTTC.

This clonotype was recorded at least ten times. V gene TRBV3-1 combines with J gene TRBJ2-2; D may match TRBD1 or TRBD2 (5 bases each). The CDR3 contains 16 residues. The V end was cut by 4 bases, the J end by 3 bases, with 15 bases between. Germline values: CDR1 LGHDT, CDR2 YNNKEL (reference sequence). CDR3 sequence reads: CASSPLVGTDTGELFF. The CDR3 nucleotides read TGTGCCAGCAGCCCCCTCGTGGGGACGGACACCGGGGAGCTGTTTTTT. The full variable domain, with the rest looked up from reference TRBV3-1 and TRBJ2-2, is DTAVSQTPKYLVTQMGNDKSIKCEQNLGHDTMYWYKQDSKKFLKIMFSYNNKELIINETVPNRFSPKSPDKAHLNLHINSLELGDSAVYFCASSPLVGTDTGELFFGEGSRLTVL.

Ten or more counts support this clonotype. This chain connects TRBV20-1 to TRBJ2-5; TRBD2 matches 8 bases. Germline assignment: CDR1 DFQATT and CDR2 SNEGSKA (reference sequence). The CDR3 runs 14 residues. Losses at the gene ends were 3 bases for V and 4 bases for J; bases not matched to a gene: 7. CDR3 in amino acids: CSARTGRAGETQYF. The CDR3 DNA sequence: TGCAGTGCTAGGACCGGGAGGGCCGGAGAGACCCAGTACTTC.

This clonotype occurred many times. The rearrangement uses TRBV5-1 and TRBJ2-7, with 8 bases fitting TRBD1. This CDR3 has 13 residues. Unmatched junction bases numbered 6, after V lost 4 bases and J lost 6 bases. CDR1 is SGHRS, CDR2 YFSETQ, per germline. The CDR3 spells CASSKDRAGEQYF. In nucleotides, the CDR3 is TGCGCCAGCAGCAAGGACAGGGCGGGCGAGCAGTACTTC.